The 15 T cell receptor beta chains below all came from one sample that was sequenced in a study of blood T cells in healthy people across ages. Through a sample-barcoded 5' primer and a J-beta primer mix, a second PCR was run for roughly 7 to 12 cycles. From the 5' RACE reads, TCRdb called clonotypes with MiXCR, one entry per CDR3 protein. The sample has 600,000 to 850,000 distinct CDR3 sequences, approximately 43% seen once. Sequenced material: blood. Receptors originate from a woman in her sixties in good health.

This chain connects TRBV30 to TRBJ2-7, with TRBD1 matching 7 bases. Germline V gene sequence: CDR1 GTSNPN, CDR2 SVGIG (reference sequence). The trim removed 2 bases at V and 7 bases at J, leaving 11 bases unmatched. This CDR3 is 14 amino acids long. As DNA, the CDR3 is TGTGCCTGGAGTACCAACGACAGGGTGGGTGAGCAGTACTTC. This sequence encodes CAWSTNDRVGEQYF. Together with reference TRBV30 and TRBJ2-7, the CDR3 gives the full variable domain: SQTIHQWPATLVQPVGSPLSLECTVEGTSNPNLYWYRQAAGRGLQLLFYSVGIGQISSEVPQNLSASRPQDRQFILSSKKLLLSDSGFYLCAWSTNDRVGEQYFGPGTRLTVT.

V and J are TRBV6-6 and TRBJ2-1; 8 bases match TRBD2. CDR1 and CDR2 (germline): MNHNY, SVGAGI (reference sequence). Trimming removed 0 bases from V and 6 bases from J; junction bases left unmatched: 7. The CDR3 spans 16 residues. The CDR3 nucleotides are TGTGCCAGCAGTTACTCACTGGGGCGGGGGGCCAATGAGCAGTTCTTC. As protein: CASSYSLGRGANEQFF.

The chain recombines TRBV6-1 with TRBJ1-1; 8 bases align to TRBD1. Germline CDR1 and CDR2: MNHNS and SASEGT. The ends lost 6 bases at V and 2 bases at J; junction bases unmatched: 11. This CDR3 has 16 amino acids. The CDR3 reads CASRDRGDRGNTEAFF. The CDR3 region has the DNA TGTGCCAGCAGGGATCGGGGAGACAGGGGCAACACTGAAGCTTTCTTT.

This clonotype was detected a few times. The chain employs TRBV25-1 and TRBJ1-1, with 7 bases lining up with TRBD1. The CDR3 extends over 13 amino acids. Germline V CDR1 and CDR2: MGHDK, SYGVNS. With 2 bases clipped from V and 8 bases from J, the junction kept 5 bases outside the gene matches. This CDR3 reads CASSEGQVREAFF. CDR3 nucleotides: TGTGCCAGCAGTGAAGGACAGGTCCGCGAAGCTTTCTTT.

The chain carries TRBV12-3 or TRBV12-4 and TRBJ2-5, with D perhaps assigned TRBD1 or TRBD2 (5 bases each). The V and J ends lost 3 bases and 1 base respectively, with 15 bases between them. This CDR3 has 16 amino acids. The CDR3 sequence is CASSFYGDVGQETQYF. CDR3 coding DNA: TGTGCCAGCAGTTTTTATGGGGACGTCGGCCAAGAGACCCAGTACTTC.

V usage is TRBV12-3 or TRBV12-4 and J usage is TRBJ1-6, with no clear D. The CDR3 is 14 residues long. V dropped 4 bases and J dropped 0 bases, with 4 bases sitting between them. In DNA, the CDR3 is TGTGCCAGCAGTTCAGACTCCTATAATTCACCCCTCCACTTT. Encoded protein: CASSSDSYNSPLHF.

A few counts support this clonotype. The V call is TRBV7-2, the J call TRBJ2-6, with D uncertain. The CDR3 runs to 14 residues. Trimming shortened V by 8 bases and J by 5 bases, and 13 bases separated the two germline ends. Germline CDR1 SGHTA, CDR2 FQGNSA. Written as DNA, the CDR3 is TGTGCCAGCGGCCGCGATCGGAGGGCCAACGTCCTGACTTTC. Amino acids: CASGRDRRANVLTF.

This clonotype was detected ten times or more. The J gene is TRBJ2-7, the V gene TRBV18; a possible D gene is TRBD2 (5 bases). Germline V gene data show CDR1 as KGHSH and CDR2 as LQKENI. This CDR3 spans 12 amino acids. The V end was cut by 8 bases, the J end by 3 bases, with 11 bases between. In DNA, the CDR3 is TGTGCCAGCAGTCCCCGGGGCTACGAGCAGTACTTC. It codes for CASSPRGYEQYF.

J is TRBJ2-4 and V is TRBV6-2 or TRBV6-3; 8 bases agree with TRBD1. In germline, CDR1 is MNHEY, CDR2 SVGEGT. V lost 2 bases, J lost 3 bases, and 9 bases stayed unmatched. There are 17 residues in the CDR3. The CDR3 is CASSYPAGTGDKNIQYF. Here the CDR3 DNA reads TGTGCCAGCAGTTACCCAGCCGGGACAGGCGACAAAAACATTCAGTACTTC.

This chain links TRBV6-2 or TRBV6-3 with TRBJ1-4; D is unresolved. This CDR3 is 12 amino acids long. Germline V lookup: CDR1 MNHEY, CDR2 SVGEGT. The V end lost 5 bases, the J end lost 8 bases, and 9 bases lay between the germline ends. CDR3 coding DNA: TGTGCCAGCAGTCAGACGGTCGAAAAACTGTTTTTT. Translation: CASSQTVEKLFF.

This clonotype was counted only a few times. The V gene is TRBV20-1, the J gene TRBJ2-1, with TRBD1 identical over 8 bases. The CDR3 length is 14 residues. Trimming removed 4 bases from V and 9 bases from J; junction bases left unmatched: 11. CDR1 is DFQATT and CDR2 is SNEGSKA in the germline V gene (reference sequence). The CDR3 loop reads CSAISGGVDSEQFF. In DNA form, the CDR3 reads TGCAGTGCTATATCAGGGGGCGTGGACAGTGAGCAGTTCTTC.

This clonotype was counted only a few times. This chain links TRBV5-1 with TRBJ2-7, with TRBD1 as a possible D gene (6 bases). Germline V gene sequence: CDR1 SGHRS, CDR2 YFSETQ. Trimming took off 0 bases at V and 2 bases at J, with 15 bases between the two ends. The CDR3 spans 16 residues. The CDR3 sequence: CASSLAGDRTPYEQYF. Here the CDR3 DNA reads TGCGCCAGCAGCTTGGCTGGAGACAGGACCCCCTACGAGCAGTACTTC. Supplemented by reference TRBV5-1 and TRBJ2-7, the full variable domain reads KAGVTQTPRYLIKTRGQQVTLSCSPISGHRSVSWYQQTPGQGLQFLFEYFSETQRNKGNFPGRFSGRQFSNSRSEMNVSTLELGDSALYLCASSLAGDRTPYEQYFGPGTRLTVT.

About this clonotype: Relative to the germline gene, one junction end is altered; a read error may explain this. This sequence joins TRBV9 and TRBJ2-3; 8 nucleotides agree with TRBD1. The germline CDR1 and CDR2 sequences are SGDLS and YYNGEE. This CDR3 has 16 amino acids. The CDR3 DNA follows: TGTGCCAGCAGCCCTGGACAGGGTATAGGGACAGATACGCGGTATTTT. Protein product: CASSPGQGIGTDTRYF.

Remarks on this clonotype: No conserved phenylalanine or tryptophan ends this CDR3, so it is likely a read error. The CDR3 loop reads CASSLMAGQMNEQFL. The CDR3 DNA sequence: TGTGCCAGCAGCTTGATGGCAGGGCAAATGAATGAGCAGTTCTTA. The chain uses TRBV7-2 and TRBJ2-1, with a weak D call TRBD1 (5 bases). The germline V and J ends were trimmed by 3 bases and 7 bases, with 16 bases remaining between them. The CDR3 runs to 15 residues. From germline, CDR1 is SGHTA and CDR2 FQGNSA.

This chain connects TRBV9 to TRBJ2-4; TRBD2 matches 14 bases. This CDR3 is 18 amino acids long. V dropped 3 bases and J dropped 0; count of bases not matched to a gene: 5. Germline assignment: CDR1 SGDLS and CDR2 YYNGEE. For the CDR3, the DNA is TGTGCCAGCAGCGGGACTAGCGGGAGGAACCTAGCCAAAAACATTCAGTACTTC. It yields the protein CASSGTSGRNLAKNIQYF.